The rows below give T cell receptor beta chains drawn from one sample of a study of blood T cells in healthy people across ages. TCRdb called the 5' RACE reads again in MiXCR, with one record for every CDR3 protein. The sample has hundreds of thousands of distinct CDR3 sequences; 40% to 45% are singletons. What was sequenced was blood. These receptors came from a man older than 75 in good health. The conserved cysteine and the conserved F or W are not part of the CDR3 here.

cdr3_aa j_call v_call
TSSLSNPGSTDTQY TRBJ2-3 TRBV27
SVTGSGGYNEQF TRBJ2-1 TRBV29-1
ASSLGRATDYGYT TRBJ1-2 TRBV12-3/TRBV12-4
ASSFPFGPGRGYEQY TRBJ2-4 TRBV12-3/TRBV12-4
AWTVREDQPQH TRBJ1-5 TRBV30
SARVAGTLAGELF TRBJ2-2 TRBV20-1
SATEAINQPQH TRBJ1-5 TRBV20-1
SVGQRGLAKNIQY TRBJ2-4 TRBV29-1
ASSLLSGQGHNSPLH TRBJ1-6 TRBV27
SVESGGRGTKNIQY TRBJ2-4 TRBV29-1
ASSYGGFRTGELF TRBJ2-2 TRBV6-5
SVGTASRETQF TRBJ2-1 TRBV29-1
AITAEYDSPLH TRBJ1-6 TRBV10-3
SARQLGETQY TRBJ2-5 TRBV20-1
ASSSGTEPSEQY TRBJ2-7 TRBV11-3
ASSYRGQSLVPPGELF TRBJ2-2 TRBV6-5
SARVGQIPTTGELF TRBJ2-2 TRBV20-1
ASSHLGQDLYNEQF TRBJ2-1 TRBV4-1
ASSQEVGRGGEKLF TRBJ1-4 TRBV14
ASSYRDEQY TRBJ2-7 TRBV6-2/TRBV6-3
ASSRTGAGLGVSNEQF TRBJ2-1 TRBV7-3
ASSLAFRIDEQY TRBJ2-4 TRBV27
ASSTVAGANVLT TRBJ2-6 TRBV6-1
ASSQIGPKNTEAF TRBJ1-1 TRBV4-3
ASSRLGVGGRPQNEQY TRBJ2-7 TRBV11-2
ASSEGLAGGILQNEQF TRBJ2-1 TRBV9
ASSQAGRVY TRBJ2-5 TRBV5-1
ASSLPGQNLNNEQF TRBJ2-1 TRBV7-2
ASSLAGGGYNEQF TRBJ2-1 TRBV5-1
SAPTVPSGANVLT TRBJ2-6 TRBV20-1
ASSYHLSGELF TRBJ2-2 TRBV6-2/TRBV6-3
AWVPPLFRPATYEQN TRBJ2-7 TRBV30
ASSPVAGGTYNEQF TRBJ2-1 TRBV12-3/TRBV12-4
ASSYGGLAEETQY NA TRBV6-5
ASTSLGGQTGDEQF TRBJ2-1 TRBV9
ASSLASRYNEQF TRBJ2-1 TRBV5-1
ATSRDRDRGSAPLH TRBJ1-6 TRBV15
ASRVLGIGEEKLF TRBJ1-4 TRBV6-6
AISDRGENTEAF TRBJ1-1 TRBV10-3
ATSDSPGQGSLTDTQY TRBJ2-3 TRBV24-1
ASKPGGREGYGYT TRBJ1-2 TRBV6-5
ASSQGTGTSYNEQF TRBJ2-1 TRBV4-2
ASSLVGNTIY TRBJ1-3 TRBV7-2